The 14 T cell receptor beta chains presented below share a single source sample, sequenced in a study of cytomegalovirus exposure and HLA in healthy donors. Amplification used 60 Vbeta primers and 13 Jbeta primers. Profiling relied on immunoSEQ multiplex PCR, and the TCRdb table lists in-frame clones only, not all of them. The sample includes 120,000 or so clones, around 86% of them seen just once. The sequencing sample was made of PBMCs. The receptors derive from a man in his thirties or forties in good health and CMV-seronegative.

This chain connects TRBV6-1 to TRBJ2-2; a possible D gene is TRBD2 (6 bases). Germline-derived CDR1 and CDR2 are MNHNS and SASEGT. The CDR3 loop spans 14 amino acids. V was shortened by 6 bases and J by 5 bases, with 13 bases between the two germline ends. CDR3 sequence: CASSAWAGTGELFF. The CDR3 region has the DNA TGTGCCAGCAGCGCCTGGGCGGGGACCGGGGAGCTGTTTTTT.

The chain employs TRBV4-3 and TRBJ2-1; D is possibly TRBD2 (7 bases). Germline CDR1 reads LGHNA; CDR2 reads YSLEER. Between the trimmed V and J ends, which lost 1 base and 9 bases, there was a span of 10 bases. The CDR3 contains 13 residues. DNA for the CDR3: TGCGCCAGCAGCCAAGTGGGAGGGGGTGAGCAGTTCTTC. Its translation: CASSQVGGGEQFF.

The chain couples TRBV18 to TRBJ1-4; no clear D gene. The V gene lost 4 bases and the J gene lost 8 bases, with 14 bases spanning the gap. The CDR3 consists of 14 residues. The V gene's germline CDR1 is KGHSH and CDR2 LQKENI. CDR3 region: CASSLATLQEKLFF. Written as DNA, the CDR3 is TGTGCCAGCTCACTGGCCACCCTCCAAGAAAAACTGTTTTTT.

The gene calls are TRBV9 and TRBJ1-4; possible D gene TRBD1, 5 bases. Germline assignment: CDR1 SGDLS and CDR2 YYNGEE. V lost 3 bases, J lost 3 bases, and 15 bases lay in between. There are 16 residues in the CDR3. CDR3 sequence reads: CASSADSNRANEKLFF. The CDR3 DNA reads as TGTGCCAGCAGCGCAGACAGTAATCGGGCTAATGAAAAACTGTTTTTT.

The V and J genes are TRBV7-8 and TRBJ2-3; 8 positions agree with TRBD2. The V segment lost 5 bases and the J segment 7 bases; nucleotides outside the gene matches: 8. The V gene's germline CDR1 is SGHVS and CDR2 FQNEAQ. The CDR3 is 14 amino acids. The CDR3 here is CASSISGGDHTQYF. The CDR3 DNA reads as TGTGCCAGCAGCATAAGCGGGGGCGATCATACGCAGTATTTT. Full variable domain (missing parts from reference TRBV7-8 and TRBJ2-3): GAGVSQSPRYKVAKRGQDVALRCDPISGHVSLFWYQQALGQGPEFLTYFQNEAQLDKSGLPSDRFFAERPEGSVSTLKIQRTQQEDSAVYLCASSISGGDHTQYFGPGTRLTVL.

This chain links TRBV6-5 with TRBJ2-1; weak D call: TRBD2 (5 bases). Germline loops: CDR1 MNHEY, CDR2 SVGAGI. The CDR3 loop spans 15 amino acids. Trimming pared 5 bases from V and 6 bases from J, leaving 17 bases between. Written as DNA, the CDR3 is TGTGCCAGCAGTGTGGGCTCGTGGAGCGGCAATGAGCAGTTCTTC. Protein sequence: CASSVGSWSGNEQFF.

The rearrangement joins TRBV9 to TRBJ1-6; 7 bases fit TRBD1. Germline V CDR1 and CDR2: SGDLS, YYNGEE. V lost 0 bases, J lost 6 bases, and 6 bases stayed unmatched. This CDR3 has 16 residues. The CDR3 nucleotides read TGTGCCAGCAGCGTAGCAGGGGGGATTTCTAATTCACCCCTCCACTTT. This codes for CASSVAGGISNSPLHF.

The V call is TRBV10-3, the J call TRBJ2-5, with 7 positions matching TRBD2. The CDR3 is 15 amino acids. Per germline, CDR1 ENHRY and CDR2 SYGVKD. With 0 bases clipped from V and 3 bases from J, the junction kept 4 bases outside the gene matches. The CDR3: CAISESGLEKETQYF. In nucleotides, the CDR3 is TGTGCCATCAGTGAGTCCGGACTAGAAAAAGAGACCCAGTACTTC.

This sequence joins TRBV4-1 and TRBJ2-1, with no clear D. The V end lost 0 bases, the J end lost 0 bases, and 9 bases lay between the germline ends. CDR1 and CDR2 (germline): MGHRA, YSYEKL. This CDR3 spans 16 amino acids. In nucleotides, the CDR3 is TGCGCCAGCAGCCAAGAGTACGAGAGCTCCTACAATGAGCAGTTCTTC. Its protein is CASSQEYESSYNEQFF.

The chain recombines TRBV5-6 with TRBJ2-1, with TRBD2 identical over 8 bases. The CDR3 is 14 residues long. Looked up from germline, CDR1 is SGHDT and CDR2 is YYEEEE. V dropped 4 bases and J dropped 5; count of bases not matched to a gene: 5. The CDR3: CASSLGLAHNEQFF. CDR3 bases: TGTGCCAGCAGCCTTGGACTAGCCCACAATGAGCAGTTCTTC. The complete variable domain, with remaining parts taken from reference TRBV5-6 and TRBJ2-1, reads DAGVTQSPTHLIKTRGQQVTLRCSPKSGHDTVSWYQQALGQGPQFIFQYYEEEERQRGNFPDRFSGHQFPNYSSELNVNALLLGDSALYLCASSLGLAHNEQFFGPGTRLTVL.

The rearrangement links TRBV25-1 to TRBJ1-6; no clear D. The CDR3 runs 16 residues. The germline CDR1 and CDR2 sequences are MGHDK and SYGVNS. The V end was cut by 3 bases, the J end by 0 bases, with 9 bases between. DNA for the CDR3: TGTGCCAGCAGTGAGGGCACGAGCTCCTATAATTCACCCCTCCACTTT. Translation gives CASSEGTSSYNSPLHF.

The chain has TRBV19 and TRBJ2-1; D is uncertain. CDR3 length equals 14 residues. Germline-derived CDR1 and CDR2 are LNHDA and SQIVND (reference sequence). The V and J ends lost 3 bases and 0 bases respectively, with 6 bases between them. CDR3 protein: CASSILASYNEQFF. CDR3 coding DNA: TGTGCCAGTAGTATCCTGGCCTCCTACAATGAGCAGTTCTTC.

The chain carries TRBV28 and TRBJ1-5; 8 nucleotides align to TRBD1. The CDR3 consists of 16 residues. The trim removed 5 bases at V and 1 base at J, leaving 7 bases unmatched. Germline V gene sequence: CDR1 MDHEN, CDR2 SYDVKM. In DNA form, the CDR3 reads TGTGCCAGCAGTAGCCTGGGACAGGCAAGCAATCAGCCCCAGCATTTT. This sequence encodes CASSSLGQASNQPQHF.

V is TRBV7-2 and J is TRBJ2-7, with D tentatively TRBD2 (7 bases). The V gene lost 5 bases and the J gene lost 0 bases, with 17 bases spanning the gap. CDR1 and CDR2 (germline): SGHTA, FQGNSA. The CDR3 runs to 16 residues. In nucleotides, the CDR3 is TGTGCCAGCAGCCGGGGGGTGGGGGCCAGCTCCTACGAGCAGTACTTC. Its translation is CASSRGVGASSYEQYF.